Listed below are T cell receptor beta chains from one sample, sequenced in a study of cytomegalovirus exposure and HLA in healthy donors. Repertoires were generated with immunoSEQ multiplex PCR, while TCRdb's copy carries only in-frame clones and drops some. The sample has around 78,000 clones, roughly 80% seen once. The sequenced sample consisted of PBMCs. These receptors all stem from a male donor in good health and CMV-seronegative. The conserved cysteine and the conserved F or W are not part of the CDR3 here. The order of the fields is CDR3 protein, V gene, CDR3 length, J gene.

CDR3 protein: ASSRGGYP; V gene: TRBV21-1; CDR3 length: 8; J gene: TRBJ1-2
CDR3 protein: ASSPRDSDQETQY; V gene: TRBV6-5; CDR3 length: 13; J gene: TRBJ2-5
CDR3 protein: ASSYQGSTNEKLF; V gene: TRBV6-5; CDR3 length: 13; J gene: TRBJ1-4
CDR3 protein: ASSTGLTFSNQPQH; V gene: TRBV18; CDR3 length: 14; J gene: TRBJ1-5
CDR3 protein: ASSLGGNLYEQY; V gene: TRBV28; CDR3 length: 12; J gene: TRBJ2-7
CDR3 protein: SVPRGGQGTDTQY; V gene: TRBV29-1; CDR3 length: 13; J gene: TRBJ2-3
CDR3 protein: ASSYSGQGADTQY; V gene: TRBV6-9; CDR3 length: 13; J gene: TRBJ2-3
CDR3 protein: ASSFGGSTDTQY; V gene: TRBV11-3; CDR3 length: 12; J gene: TRBJ2-3
CDR3 protein: ASSSQGTNTEAF; V gene: TRBV7-3; CDR3 length: 12; J gene: TRBJ1-1
CDR3 protein: ASSDPNGGNQPQH; V gene: TRBV6-1; CDR3 length: 13; J gene: TRBJ1-5
CDR3 protein: ASSRTGTSGTYEQF; V gene: TRBV19; CDR3 length: 14; J gene: TRBJ2-1
CDR3 protein: ASSLALGAANYNEQF; V gene: TRBV5-4; CDR3 length: 15; J gene: TRBJ2-1
CDR3 protein: ASSPPISGSSTDTQY; V gene: TRBV5-1; CDR3 length: 15; J gene: TRBJ2-3
CDR3 protein: ASSTRTRFSYEQY; V gene: TRBV5-6; CDR3 length: 13; J gene: TRBJ2-7
CDR3 protein: ASSFVQGKDYGYT; V gene: TRBV5-4; CDR3 length: 13; J gene: TRBJ1-2
CDR3 protein: ASSGDKSNSPLN; V gene: TRBV2; CDR3 length: 12; J gene: TRBJ1-6
CDR3 protein: ASSTQGQGNTEAF; V gene: TRBV9; CDR3 length: 13; J gene: TRBJ1-1
CDR3 protein: ASSLARQVEKLF; V gene: TRBV7-8; CDR3 length: 12; J gene: TRBJ1-4
CDR3 protein: ASSPGQGNDGYP; V gene: TRBV5-1; CDR3 length: 12; J gene: TRBJ1-2
CDR3 protein: SVVDSSNQPQH; V gene: TRBV29-1; CDR3 length: 11; J gene: TRBJ1-5
CDR3 protein: SASGETQY; V gene: TRBV20-1; CDR3 length: 8; J gene: TRBJ2-5
CDR3 protein: ASSVSAPSSYNEQF; V gene: TRBV2; CDR3 length: 14; J gene: TRBJ2-1
CDR3 protein: ASSLATSGGAADTQY; V gene: TRBV7-9; CDR3 length: 15; J gene: TRBJ2-3
CDR3 protein: ASSLTHYGEQF; V gene: TRBV4-3; CDR3 length: 11; J gene: TRBJ2-1
CDR3 protein: ASSSWGAGAEAF; V gene: TRBV7-2; CDR3 length: 12; J gene: TRBJ1-1
CDR3 protein: ASSVQSNQPQH; V gene: TRBV19; CDR3 length: 11; J gene: TRBJ1-5
CDR3 protein: ASSARGQNQPQN; V gene: TRBV25-1; CDR3 length: 12; J gene: TRBJ1-5
CDR3 protein: ASSLEQEAF; V gene: TRBV5-5; CDR3 length: 9; J gene: TRBJ1-1
CDR3 protein: ASSPGLADTQY; V gene: TRBV19; CDR3 length: 11; J gene: TRBJ2-3